This T cell receptor (beta chain) was sequenced for a study of PD-L1 blockade in urothelial cancer. Background on the study: Patients started atezolizumab around 2014, 1,200 mg intravenously every 3 weeks. Among blood samples, the median T cell count was some 150,000. Twenty-five of the 29 patients were men with bladder-origin urothelial cancer.

CDR3 size: 15 residues. Germline V gives CDR1 SNHLY, CDR2 FYNNEI. With V trimmed by 4 bases and J by 7 bases, 7 bases remained unmatched. The data were produced by immunoSEQ multiplex PCR, yet TCRdb's version contains in-frame clones alone and is incomplete. Of 40,000 to 55,000 clones listed, around 84% were seen once; the top ten hold approximately 20%. Time point specified: pretreatment peripheral blood. This TCR was sampled from a man in his 60s with urothelial cancer. The source material was PBMCs, sampled around atezolizumab (anti-PD-L1) treatment. The chain is built from TRBV2 and TRBJ1-1, with 12 bases lining up with TRBD1. Here the CDR3 DNA reads TGTGCCAGCAGTGGGGACAGGGGGCCTTTCGGTGAAGCTTTCTTT. This translates into CASSGDRGPFGEAFF.